This T cell receptor (beta chain) originates from a study of low-dose radiotherapy and immunotherapy resistance in tumors. Study summary: Treatment of Cohort 2 consisted of 1 Gy per fraction every two weeks, amounting to 13 Gy over 26 weeks.

This clonotype has more than one count but fewer than ten. Gene-specific TRAV and TRBV primers were used for first-strand cDNA, covering alpha and beta chains. TCRs were amplified for roughly 20 PCR cycles with a constant-region primer and V-primer adapter. mRNA, after isolation, was amplified by in vitro transcription. Each CDR3 protein gets one entry after TCRdb re-called the reads with MiXCR. The sample shows 8,500 to 14,000 distinct CDR3 sequences, 45% to 55% of them seen only once. V lost 7 bases to trimming and J lost 0 bases, with 7 bases between them. The V gene's germline CDR1 is SQVTM and CDR2 ANQGSEA. This CDR3 has 11 residues.

This TCR was recovered from a human donor with advanced metastatic prostate, ovarian, gallbladder or colorectal cancer (not recorded which). This table probably holds off-target reads from a library built for another chain. V is TRBV29-1 and J is TRBJ2-7, with no clear D. CDR3 sequence (DNA): TGCAGCGCCACGTACTCCTACGAGCAGTACTTC. This gives the protein CSATYSYEQYF.